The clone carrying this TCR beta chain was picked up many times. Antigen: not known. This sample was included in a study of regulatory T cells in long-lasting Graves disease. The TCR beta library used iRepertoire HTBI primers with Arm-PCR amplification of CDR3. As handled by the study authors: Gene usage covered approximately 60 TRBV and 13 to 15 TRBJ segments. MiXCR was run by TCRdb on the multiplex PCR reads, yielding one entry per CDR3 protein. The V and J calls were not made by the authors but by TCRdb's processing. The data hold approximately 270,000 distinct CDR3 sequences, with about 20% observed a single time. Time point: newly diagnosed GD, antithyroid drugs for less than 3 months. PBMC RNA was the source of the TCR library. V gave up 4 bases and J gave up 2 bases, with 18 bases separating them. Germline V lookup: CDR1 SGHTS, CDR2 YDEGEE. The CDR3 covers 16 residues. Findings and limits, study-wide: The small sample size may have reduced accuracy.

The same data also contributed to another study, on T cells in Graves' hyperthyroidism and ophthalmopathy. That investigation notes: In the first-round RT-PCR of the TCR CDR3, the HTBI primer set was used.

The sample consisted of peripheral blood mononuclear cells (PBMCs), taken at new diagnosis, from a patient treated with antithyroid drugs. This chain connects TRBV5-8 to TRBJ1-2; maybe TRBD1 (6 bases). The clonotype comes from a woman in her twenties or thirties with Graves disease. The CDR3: CASSPQDSRINYGYTF. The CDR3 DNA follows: TGTGCCAGCAGCCCTCAGGACAGTCGGATAAACTATGGCTACACCTTC.